This T cell receptor beta chain was found in a study of blood T cell repertoires in COVID-19. Study-wide context: Sample material is recorded as cDNA or gDNA derived from T cells, B-cell-depleted T cells, or PBMCs.

In the study's own analysis: Amplification of reference gene primers provided the estimated nucleated cell counts. Produced via immunoSEQ multiplex PCR; TCRdb's table is partial and in-frame only. Clone size and the V and J calls come from that table; the DNA yielded D and trimming. The sample gives about 80,000 clones, under 85% of which show up once; approximately 10% is in the top ten. Trimming cost V 7 bases and J 10 bases, with 14 bases left between them. The germline CDR1 and CDR2 sequences are LNHDA and SQIVND (reference sequence). The CDR3 length is 12 residues. The material sequenced was peripheral blood. The receptor comes from a human donor in a cohort sampled during active COVID-19. The rearrangement uses TRBV19 and TRBJ2-1, with D hard to call. The CDR3 region is CASTSSLDEQFF. The CDR3 DNA sequence: TGTGCCAGTACCTCCAGCCTAGACGAGCAGTTCTTC.